The 15 T cell receptor beta chains below all came from one sample that was sequenced in a study of radiotherapy plus CTLA-4 blockade in lung cancer. Some clones are missing from TCRdb's copy, which holds only in-frame ones; the method was immunoSEQ multiplex PCR. Among 70,000 to 100,000 clones listed, approximately 83% were seen once. Sample: peripheral blood, taken from a patient treated with radiotherapy plus ipilimumab. The origin of the receptors is a human donor with non-small cell lung cancer who had a partial response to radiotherapy plus ipilimumab.

The chain has TRBV6-1 and TRBJ2-7, with D possibly matching TRBD1 (6 bases). The germline V and J ends were trimmed by 7 bases and 3 bases, with 19 bases remaining between them. The CDR3 loop spans 15 amino acids. The germline gives CDR1 MNHNS, CDR2 SASEGT. In nucleotides, the CDR3 is TGTGCCAGCACAGAGGTAAGAGGGGGATTCTACGAGCAGTACTTC. This gives the protein CASTEVRGGFYEQYF.

The chain recombines TRBV5-1 with TRBJ1-5, with a possible D match to TRBD1 (6 bases). Germline CDR1 reads SGHRS; CDR2 reads YFSETQ. The CDR3 is 16 residues long. Trimming removed 0 bases from V and 3 bases from J, with 13 bases in between. The CDR3 loop reads CASSLETGTFNQPQHF. CDR3 in DNA: TGCGCCAGCAGCTTGGAAACAGGGACCTTCAATCAGCCCCAGCATTTT.

V and J are TRBV27 and TRBJ2-7; D perhaps matches TRBD1 (6 bases). Deletions cut 8 bases from V and 0 bases from J, with 26 bases between. The CDR3 totals 18 residues. Germline-derived CDR1 and CDR2 are MNHEY and SMNVEV (reference sequence). The DNA for the CDR3 is TGTGCCAGCCATCGCTATACCCCGGGACAAAAATACTCCTACGAGCAGTACTTC. Translation: CASHRYTPGQKYSYEQYF.

The V call is TRBV7-9, the J call TRBJ2-1, with 8 bases identical to TRBD2. The ends lost 6 bases at V and 6 bases at J; junction bases unmatched: 10. The CDR3 consists of 15 residues. Germline CDR1 is SEHNR and CDR2 is FQNEAQ (reference sequence). The CDR3 DNA sequence: TGTGCCAGCAGAGATGGCACTAGCGGCCCCAATGAGCAGTTCTTC. Residues: CASRDGTSGPNEQFF.

The gene calls are TRBV28 and TRBJ1-2; 8 bases are a match to TRBD1. Germline V gene lookup returns CDR1 MDHEN and CDR2 SYDVKM. The CDR3 sequence is 17 residues long. With 4 bases clipped from V and 7 bases from J, the junction kept 17 bases outside the gene matches. CDR3 loop: CASSSPRGGTGYGGYTF. In nucleotides, the CDR3 is TGTGCCAGCAGTTCCCCCCGGGGCGGGACAGGATATGGTGGCTACACCTTC.

The J gene is TRBJ1-1, the V gene TRBV10-3; a weak D match, TRBD1 (5 bases). Trimming stripped 10 bases from V and 3 bases from J, with 24 bases between. Germline CDR1 is ENHRY and CDR2 is SYGVKD. The CDR3 consists of 16 residues. This CDR3 is CATRDRVGSSDTEAFF. In DNA, the CDR3 is TGTGCCACTCGCGACAGAGTCGGGTCATCGGACACTGAAGCTTTCTTT.

This chain joins TRBV30 and TRBJ1-4; D remains unclear. CDR1 is GTSNPN, CDR2 SVGIG, per germline (reference sequence). V lost 1 base and J 2 bases, leaving 5 bases between the germline ends. This CDR3 region has 13 residues. The CDR3 is CAWSARTNEKLFF. The CDR3 nucleotides read TGTGCCTGGAGTGCGAGGACTAATGAAAAACTGTTTTTT.

The V call is TRBV5-4, the J call TRBJ2-5; TRBD2 is a possible D gene (7 bases). This CDR3 spans 15 amino acids. V was trimmed by 4 bases and J by 4 bases, leaving 17 bases between them. In germline, CDR1 is SGHNT, CDR2 YYREEE (reference sequence). CDR3 amino acids: CASSPGGLYRETQYF. Here the CDR3 DNA reads TGTGCCAGCAGCCCGGGGGGCCTTTATAGAGAGACCCAGTACTTC.

The genes are TRBV19 and TRBJ2-3; 10 bases are shared with TRBD2. Looked up from germline, CDR1 is LNHDA and CDR2 is SQIVND (reference sequence). This CDR3 has 16 amino acids. V shed 6 bases and J 3 bases; nucleotides not matched to a gene: 9. CDR3 DNA: TGTGCCAGTAGGAGGGCTAGCGGGAGAGGGACAGATACGCAGTATTTT. This encodes CASRRASGRGTDTQYF.

This clone came up once. The chain couples TRBV10-1 to TRBJ2-2, with D maybe TRBD2 (5 bases). CDR3 size: 15 residues. Trimming stripped 4 bases from V and 4 bases from J, with 13 bases between. Looked up from germline, CDR1 is WNHNN and CDR2 is SYGVQD (reference sequence). This CDR3 reads CASSGMGVGTGELFF. Written as DNA, the CDR3 is TGCGCCAGCAGTGGGATGGGAGTGGGCACCGGGGAGCTGTTTTTT.

The rearrangement uses TRBV30 and TRBJ2-2, with D hard to call. The CDR3 is 14 residues long. Germline V gives CDR1 GTSNPN, CDR2 SVGIG (reference sequence). The germline V and J ends were trimmed by 0 bases and 0 bases, with 5 bases remaining between them. In DNA, the CDR3 is TGTGCCTGGAGTGTACAGCCGAACACCGGGGAGCTGTTTTTT. It specifies CAWSVQPNTGELFF. The entire variable domain, with the rest obtained from reference TRBV30 and TRBJ2-2, is as follows: SQTIHQWPATLVQPVGSPLSLECTVEGTSNPNLYWYRQAAGRGLQLLFYSVGIGQISSEVPQNLSASRPQDRQFILSSKKLLLSDSGFYLCAWSVQPNTGELFFGEGSRLTVL.

Of note for this clone: Other DNA sequences within the sample encode an identical CDR3. The chain uses TRBV28 and TRBJ1-5; 7 bases match TRBD1. The CDR3 covers 14 residues. V shed 3 bases, J shed 3 bases, and the junction held 2 bases outside the gene matches. In germline, CDR1 is MDHEN, CDR2 SYDVKM. The CDR3: CASSLGQFNQPQHF. The CDR3 bases are TGTGCCAGCAGTTTGGGACAGTTCAATCAGCCCCAGCATTTT. The full variable domain, its missing parts supplied by reference TRBV28 and TRBJ1-5, is DVKVTQSSRYLVKRTGEKVFLECVQDMDHENMFWYRQDPGLGLRLIYFSYDVKMKEKGDIPEGYSVSREKKERFSLILESASTNQTSMYLCASSLGQFNQPQHFGDGTRLSIL.

The rearrangement uses TRBV7-9 and TRBJ2-3; 13 bases are a match to TRBD2. Germline CDR1 and CDR2: SEHNR and FQNEAQ (reference sequence). The CDR3 runs to 16 residues. Trimming cost V 5 bases and J 2 bases; bases outside gene matches: 4. CDR3 protein: CASSTGTSGTTDTQYF. In DNA form, the CDR3 reads TGTGCCAGCAGCACCGGGACTAGCGGGACCACAGATACGCAGTATTTT.

The count of this clone is one. The rearrangement links TRBV19 to TRBJ2-7; TRBD1 matches 10 bases. Looked up from germline, CDR1 is LNHDA and CDR2 is SQIVND (reference sequence). Trimming at V came to 6 bases and at J to 2 bases, leaving 7 bases not matched to a gene. The CDR3 covers 15 residues. In DNA, the CDR3 is TGTGCCAGTAGCGTCCGGGACAGGGGAACCTACGAGCAGTACTTC. This gives the protein CASSVRDRGTYEQYF.

The rearrangement joins TRBV28 to TRBJ1-1; 9 nucleotides line up with TRBD1. This CDR3 region has 14 residues. The germline CDR1 and CDR2 sequences are MDHEN and SYDVKM. The V segment lost 2 bases and the J segment 5 bases; nucleotides outside the gene matches: 3. The CDR3 DNA reads TGTGCCAGCAGTTTAGGGACAGGGCCTACTGAAGCTTTCTTT. The encoded protein is CASSLGTGPTEAFF.